This T cell receptor (beta chain) appears in the sequencing data of a study of T cell repertoires in cytomegalovirus infection. For the study at large: In public TCR beta signatures, there were indications of both CMV infection and matching HLA type.

Each CDR3 protein gets one entry after TCRdb re-called the reads with MiXCR. The sample has some 920,000 distinct CDR3 sequences; around a third are singletons. In this sample, this clonotype turned up a few times. Antigen: not known. Germline V gene lookup returns CDR1 ENHRY and CDR2 SYGVKD. The CDR3 has 13 residues. Trimming shortened V by 3 bases and J by 1 base, and 3 bases separated the two germline ends. The rearrangement uses TRBV10-3 and TRBJ2-2, with D unresolved. The origin of this receptor is a human donor in good health (CMV status not recorded). Some clones in this sample may be carry-over from other donors' samples. Sequencing was performed on cultured CD8+ T cells from PBMCs, taken from culture after CMV antigen stimulation. CDR3 in amino acids: CAISDGNTGELFF. As DNA, the CDR3 is TGTGCCATCAGTGACGGGAACACCGGGGAGCTGTTTTTT.